This TCR beta chain was observed in a study of T-cell reconstitution after alpha-beta-depleted transplantation in children. Unique molecular identifiers featured in how the TCRbeta library was prepared. MiXCR, run by TCRdb on the PCR reads, gives a single entry per CDR3 protein. The sample carries nearly 400,000 distinct CDR3 sequences, roughly 21% recorded once. The CDR3 has 12 residues. Germline V gene sequence: CDR1 SQVTM, CDR2 ANQGSEA. The V and J ends lost 4 bases and 6 bases, in that order; junction bases with no gene match: 6. This clonotype showed up just a few times. The chain carries TRBV29-1 and TRBJ2-7; 7 positions match TRBD2. This material consisted of PBMCs from the stem cell graft donor, taken from the stem cell graft. This TCR was recovered from a human donor who donated a stem cell graft to a child with acute myeloid leukemia. This CDR3 reads CSVGWREGEQYF. The DNA for the CDR3 is TGCAGCGTTGGTTGGAGGGAGGGCGAGCAGTACTTC.